These 31 T cell receptor beta chains came from one sample sequenced in a study of beta chain features in type 1 diabetes. General observations from the study: Across all four CD4+ subsets, people with type 1 diabetes showed modestly shorter TCRB CDR3s.

The antigens for these receptors are not known. The entirety of the isolated RNA underwent reverse transcription, so expressed TCRB transcripts were sequenced. The data were produced by immunoSEQ multiplex PCR, yet TCRdb's version contains in-frame clones alone and is incomplete. The data contain under 850,000 clones, around 15% of them singletons. Sequenced: naive CD4+ T cells from blood. These receptors were obtained from a man aged 18 to 35 with type 1 diabetes.

This clone turned up a few times. The genes are TRBV7-2 and TRBJ2-1, with no clear D. V was clipped by 4 bases and J by 0 bases, with 10 bases between them. The CDR3 totals 15 residues. CDR1 is SGHTA, CDR2 FQGNSA, per germline. CDR3 nucleotides: TGTGCCAGCAGCTCCAGCGTTAGCTCCTACAATGAGCAGTTCTTC. This codes for CASSSSVSSYNEQFF.

This clone was detected a few times. This chain connects TRBV30 to TRBJ2-1; 8 bases align to TRBD2. CDR3 length: 18 amino acids. The germline gives CDR1 GTSNPN, CDR2 SVGIG (reference sequence). The V gene end was trimmed by 1 base and the J gene end by 5 bases; junction bases not matched to a gene: 16. The DNA for the CDR3 is TGTGCCTGGAGTGGTATTAACTCGGGGGGGTCTTCGGACAATGAGCAGTTCTTC. The encoded protein is CAWSGINSGGSSDNEQFF. Full variable domain (remainder filled in from reference TRBV30 and TRBJ2-1): SQTIHQWPATLVQPVGSPLSLECTVEGTSNPNLYWYRQAAGRGLQLLFYSVGIGQISSEVPQNLSASRPQDRQFILSSKKLLLSDSGFYLCAWSGINSGGSSDNEQFFGPGTRLTVL.

The chain employs TRBV30 and TRBJ2-5; D is ambiguous. V was cut by 1 base and J by 5 bases, with 11 bases left in between. From germline, CDR1 is GTSNPN and CDR2 SVGIG (reference sequence). This CDR3 region has 13 residues. The CDR3 bases are TGTGCCTGGAGTGGGACCAATGGGGAGACCCAGTACTTC. Encoded protein: CAWSGTNGETQYF.

This clone has more than one count but fewer than ten. The CDR3 DNA follows: TGTGCCTGGAGTGTACCCTTGGGACAACAAAGCTCCTACGAGCAGTACTTC. Translated, it gives CAWSVPLGQQSSYEQYF. The chain recombines TRBV30 with TRBJ2-7; possible D gene TRBD1, 6 bases. The germline V and J ends were trimmed by 0 bases and 0 bases, with 18 bases remaining between them. Germline-derived CDR1 and CDR2 are GTSNPN and SVGIG (reference sequence). The CDR3 is made up of 17 amino acids.

This chain links TRBV2 with TRBJ1-5; no clear D gene. The CDR3 length is 16 residues. Germline V gene lookup returns CDR1 SNHLY and CDR2 FYNNEI. Trimming shortened V by 2 bases and J by 2 bases, and 13 bases separated the two germline ends. The CDR3 is CASSEMGGAGNQPQHF. The CDR3 nucleotides are TGTGCCAGCAGTGAAATGGGCGGAGCGGGCAATCAGCCCCAGCATTTT. The full variable domain, with the rest looked up from reference TRBV2 and TRBJ1-5, is EPEVTQTPSHQVTQMGQEVILRCVPISNHLYFYWYRQILGQKVEFLVSFYNNEISEKSEIFDDQFSVERPDGSNFTLKIRSTKLEDSAMYFCASSEMGGAGNQPQHFGDGTRLSIL.

This chain links TRBV7-9 with TRBJ2-2; D remains unclear. Trimming removed 2 bases at V and 0 bases at J, with 16 bases between. Germline-derived CDR1 and CDR2 are SEHNR and FQNEAQ (reference sequence). The CDR3 totals 18 residues. The CDR3 sequence: CASSLRFGTPANTGELFF. CDR3 nucleotide sequence: TGTGCCAGCAGCTTAAGGTTTGGCACGCCCGCGAACACCGGGGAGCTGTTTTTT.

The rearrangement links TRBV5-1 to TRBJ2-3; 9 nucleotides match TRBD1. This CDR3 spans 15 amino acids. Germline V CDR1 and CDR2: SGHRS, YFSETQ. Trimming at V came to 2 bases and at J to 2 bases, leaving 3 bases not matched to a gene. The CDR3 region has the DNA TGCGCCAGCAGCTTCGGGACAGGGTTCACAGATACGCAGTATTTT. It specifies CASSFGTGFTDTQYF.

Concerning this clone: At the DNA level, this CDR3 is encoded by other sequences in the same sample as well. The rearrangement links TRBV6-5 to TRBJ1-2; D is ambiguous. Trimming took off 0 bases at V and 8 bases at J, with 13 bases between the two ends. The CDR3 spans 14 residues. Looked up from germline, CDR1 is MNHEY and CDR2 is SVGAGI. Here the CDR3 reads CASSYSGRGGGYTF. The CDR3, as DNA: TGTGCCAGCAGTTACTCTGGACGCGGTGGAGGCTACACCTTC.

This clone was seen only a few times. The chain uses TRBV7-2 and TRBJ2-3; D is perhaps TRBD1 (6 bases). Germline V gene lookup returns CDR1 SGHTA and CDR2 FQGNSA. This CDR3 is 13 amino acids long. V was clipped by 5 bases and J by 8 bases, with 14 bases between them. The CDR3 loop reads CASSTHREGTQYF. In DNA, the CDR3 is TGTGCCAGCAGCACGCACAGGGAAGGTACGCAGTATTTT.

J is TRBJ1-4 and V is TRBV2, with a tentative D call TRBD1 (5 bases). Trimming cost V 5 bases and J 7 bases, with 14 bases left between them. CDR3 length: 14 amino acids. Germline V CDR1 and CDR2: SNHLY, FYNNEI. This chain's CDR3 is CASSPLGAGEKLFF. The CDR3 region has the DNA TGTGCCAGCAGTCCGCTTGGGGCAGGTGAAAAACTGTTTTTT.

The chain joins TRBV7-8 to TRBJ2-7; 8 bases fit TRBD1. V trimming: 8 bases; J trimming: 2 bases; junction bases outside the gene matches: 5. This CDR3 comprises 13 residues. Germline lookup yields CDR1 SGHVS and CDR2 FQNEAQ. CDR3 protein: CASGGTGAYEQYF. The CDR3 DNA reads TGTGCCAGCGGCGGGACAGGCGCCTACGAGCAGTACTTC.

V is TRBV6-6 and J is TRBJ1-2; 8 nucleotides line up with TRBD1. After removal of 2 bases from V and 4 bases from J, the junction contained 6 bases not matched to a gene. The CDR3 runs to 15 residues. CDR1 is MNHNY and CDR2 is SVGAGI in the germline V gene (reference sequence). The CDR3 nucleotides are TGTGCCAGCAGTTACGGGCAGGGGGCCCTCTATGGCTACACCTTC. Translating it yields CASSYGQGALYGYTF.

This clone was detected only a few times. V gene TRBV5-1 combines with J gene TRBJ2-1; 12 nucleotides match TRBD2. The J segment lost 0 bases and the V segment lost 1 base, leaving 5 bases of the junction unmatched. CDR1 is SGHRS and CDR2 is YFSETQ in the germline V gene. The CDR3 contains 18 residues. CDR3 sequence (DNA): TGCGCCAGCAGCTTGACTAGCGGGGGGCCAAGCTCCTACAATGAGCAGTTCTTC. This translates into CASSLTSGGPSSYNEQFF.

This chain links TRBV30 with TRBJ1-1, with D perhaps TRBD1 (5 bases). V was trimmed by 0 bases and J by 10 bases, leaving 12 bases between them. The CDR3 has 12 residues. Germline-derived CDR1 and CDR2 are GTSNPN and SVGIG (reference sequence). Here the CDR3 DNA reads TGTGCCTGGAGTGTCCAGGGCTGGTCAGCTTTCTTT. Residues: CAWSVQGWSAFF.

This clone showed up just a few times. V gene TRBV10-3 combines with J gene TRBJ2-1; D is perhaps TRBD1 (5 bases). Germline assignment: CDR1 ENHRY and CDR2 SYGVKD. Between the trimmed V and J ends, which lost 8 bases and 5 bases, there was a span of 10 bases. The CDR3 covers 12 residues. CDR3 residues: CAIEGADNEQFF. The DNA of the CDR3 is TGTGCCATCGAAGGGGCGGACAATGAGCAGTTCTTC.

This clone has more than one count but fewer than ten. This chain uses TRBV19 with TRBJ1-4, with 8 bases that match TRBD1. The CDR3 contains 11 residues. Germline CDR1 is LNHDA and CDR2 is SQIVND (reference sequence). J was trimmed by 13 bases and V by 6 bases; bases with no gene match: 4. As DNA, the CDR3 is TGTGCCAGTAGCCCGGACAGGGCACTGTTTTTT. This encodes CASSPDRALFF.

The chain carries TRBV7-9 and TRBJ1-4; 7 nucleotides agree with TRBD1. The germline V gene has CDR1 SEHNR and CDR2 FQNEAQ (reference sequence). Unmatched junction bases numbered 4, after V lost 8 bases and J lost 4 bases. CDR3 length equals 13 residues. The CDR3 nucleotides read TGTGCCAGCTCGGGACAGTTTAATGAAAAACTGTTTTTT. The encoded protein is CASSGQFNEKLFF.

Only a few counts were recorded for this clone. The J gene is TRBJ1-1, the V gene TRBV29-1, with unresolved D. V gave up 4 bases and J gave up 0 bases, with 9 bases separating them. This CDR3 has 13 residues. CDR1 is SQVTM and CDR2 is ANQGSEA in the germline V gene. The DNA for the CDR3 is TGCAGCGTTGCATGGCATCTGAACACTGAAGCTTTCTTT. Translated, it gives CSVAWHLNTEAFF.

This clone was seen more than once but under ten times. The rearrangement joins TRBV19 to TRBJ1-1, with D maybe TRBD1 (6 bases). This CDR3 is built from 13 residues. V lost 4 bases to trimming and J lost 7 bases, with 13 bases between them. The germline gives CDR1 LNHDA, CDR2 SQIVND (reference sequence). The DNA of the CDR3 is TGTGCCAGTAGTAATCAGGGGACGGTTGAAGCTTTCTTT. As protein: CASSNQGTVEAFF. The entire variable domain, with the rest obtained from reference TRBV19 and TRBJ1-1, is as follows: DGGITQSPKYLFRKEGQNVTLSCEQNLNHDAMYWYRQDPGQGLRLIYYSQIVNDFQKGDIAEGYSVSREKKESFPLTVTSAQKNPTAFYLCASSNQGTVEAFFGQGTRLTVV.

J is TRBJ1-1 and V is TRBV2, with D perhaps matching TRBD1 (5 bases). CDR1 is SNHLY and CDR2 is FYNNEI in the germline V gene. V dropped 4 bases and J dropped 8 bases, with 14 bases sitting between them. This CDR3 comprises 13 residues. The DNA of the CDR3 is TGTGCCAGCAGTGTCCGACAGACGGGGGAAGCTTTCTTT. This encodes CASSVRQTGEAFF. The full variable domain, with the rest looked up from reference TRBV2 and TRBJ1-1, is EPEVTQTPSHQVTQMGQEVILRCVPISNHLYFYWYRQILGQKVEFLVSFYNNEISEKSEIFDDQFSVERPDGSNFTLKIRSTKLEDSAMYFCASSVRQTGEAFFGQGTRLTVV.

The rearrangement joins TRBV30 to TRBJ2-7, with unresolved D. The CDR3 runs to 12 residues. Germline-derived CDR1 and CDR2 are GTSNPN and SVGIG (reference sequence). Trimming took off 4 bases at V and 3 bases at J, with 10 bases between the two ends. CDR3 in amino acids: CAWNRQLYEQYF. In DNA form, the CDR3 reads TGTGCCTGGAATCGGCAGCTCTACGAGCAGTACTTC.

This clone came up a few times. V gene TRBV19 combines with J gene TRBJ2-1; 11 positions match TRBD1. CDR1 is LNHDA, CDR2 SQIVND, per germline (reference sequence). This CDR3 contains 15 residues. Trimming at V came to 6 bases and at J to 5 bases, leaving 6 bases not matched to a gene. CDR3 sequence (DNA): TGTGCCAGTAGCCTCGGACAGGGGGCTAACAATGAGCAGTTCTTC. Translation: CASSLGQGANNEQFF.

This clone was detected a few times. V gene TRBV14 combines with J gene TRBJ1-2, with TRBD1 matching over 8 bases. Germline loops: CDR1 SGHDN, CDR2 FVKESK. V lost 2 bases and J lost 6; bases outside the gene matches: 5. The CDR3 runs 14 residues. In nucleotides, the CDR3 is TGTGCCAGCAGCCAACAACAGGGGGGCCATGGCTACACCTTC. It is translated as CASSQQQGGHGYTF. Looking up the rest from reference TRBV14 and TRBJ1-2 gives the full variable domain: EAGVTQFPSHSVIEKGQTVTLRCDPISGHDNLYWYRRVMGKEIKFLLHFVKESKQDESGMPNNRFLAERTGGTYSTLKVQPAELEDSGVYFCASSQQQGGHGYTFGSGTRLTVV.

This clone was picked up a small number of times. This chain joins TRBV5-1 and TRBJ1-1; 7 positions match TRBD1. CDR1 SGHRS and CDR2 YFSETQ come from the germline V gene. The ends lost 3 bases at V and 4 bases at J; junction bases unmatched: 3. This CDR3 is 13 amino acids long. The CDR3 loop is CASSSTGPTEAFF. DNA for the CDR3: TGCGCCAGCAGCTCGACAGGGCCCACTGAAGCTTTCTTT.

This chain connects TRBV28 to TRBJ2-5; 10 bases match TRBD1. The CDR3 loop spans 14 amino acids. The J segment lost 5 bases and the V segment lost 10 bases, leaving 10 bases of the junction unmatched. Germline V gene sequence: CDR1 MDHEN, CDR2 SYDVKM. Written as DNA, the CDR3 is TGTGCCACCCTAGTCCCGGGACAGGGGGAGACCCAGTACTTC. This encodes CATLVPGQGETQYF.

The chain employs TRBV6-1 and TRBJ2-3; D is undetermined. Germline V gene lookup returns CDR1 MNHNS and CDR2 SASEGT. Trimming removed 7 bases from V and 3 bases from J, with 14 bases in between. This CDR3 contains 14 residues. The CDR3 spells CASMSVAKTDTQYF. The CDR3 bases are TGTGCCAGCATGTCGGTAGCCAAAACAGATACGCAGTATTTT.

This clone was counted a few times. This rearrangement joins TRBV14 to TRBJ1-1; a weak D match, TRBD1 (6 bases). CDR3 length: 13 residues. Trimming shortened V by 4 bases and J by 7 bases, and 13 bases separated the two germline ends. In germline, CDR1 is SGHDN, CDR2 FVKESK. In nucleotides, the CDR3 is TGTGCCAGCAGCCTACAGGGTTTGGGTGAAGCTTTCTTT. Its translation is CASSLQGLGEAFF.

The V and J genes are TRBV19 and TRBJ2-7; TRBD1 agrees at 8 bases. V was pared by 4 bases and J by 3 bases, with 11 bases of the junction left unmatched. Germline CDR1 reads LNHDA; CDR2 reads SQIVND (reference sequence). This CDR3 is 16 amino acids long. The CDR3 nucleotides are TGTGCCAGTAGTACCTTTGACAGGGGAGGTCGCTACGAGCAGTACTTC. It yields the protein CASSTFDRGGRYEQYF.

The rearrangement uses TRBV5-1 and TRBJ1-6, with TRBD1 matching over 7 bases. CDR1 is SGHRS, CDR2 YFSETQ, per germline. There are 17 residues in the CDR3. V dropped 0 bases and J dropped 6; count of bases not matched to a gene: 9. CDR3 bases: TGCGCCAGCAGCTTGGGACAGGGCGATCAGACTAATTCACCCCTCCACTTT. Amino acids: CASSLGQGDQTNSPLHF. Full variable domain (missing parts from reference TRBV5-1 and TRBJ1-6): KAGVTQTPRYLIKTRGQQVTLSCSPISGHRSVSWYQQTPGQGLQFLFEYFSETQRNKGNFPGRFSGRQFSNSRSEMNVSTLELGDSALYLCASSLGQGDQTNSPLHFGNGTRLTVT.

The chain carries TRBV7-2 and TRBJ2-1, with 12 bases aligning to TRBD2. V shed 5 bases, J shed 6 bases, and the junction held 2 bases outside the gene matches. This CDR3 spans 14 amino acids. Germline-derived CDR1 and CDR2 are SGHTA and FQGNSA. DNA for the CDR3: TGTGCCAGCAGCGTGGGACTAGCGGGCAATGAGCAGTTCTTC. Translating gives CASSVGLAGNEQFF.

This clone has only a few counts. The CDR3 DNA follows: TGTGCCACCCGGCGGGGGGCCTTGGAGACCCAGTACTTC. Encoded protein: CATRRGALETQYF. The chain uses TRBV15 and TRBJ2-5; TRBD2 matches at 8 bases. The V gene's germline CDR1 is LNHNV and CDR2 YYDKDF (reference sequence). The trim removed 8 bases at V and 5 bases at J, leaving 7 bases unmatched. There are 13 residues in the CDR3.